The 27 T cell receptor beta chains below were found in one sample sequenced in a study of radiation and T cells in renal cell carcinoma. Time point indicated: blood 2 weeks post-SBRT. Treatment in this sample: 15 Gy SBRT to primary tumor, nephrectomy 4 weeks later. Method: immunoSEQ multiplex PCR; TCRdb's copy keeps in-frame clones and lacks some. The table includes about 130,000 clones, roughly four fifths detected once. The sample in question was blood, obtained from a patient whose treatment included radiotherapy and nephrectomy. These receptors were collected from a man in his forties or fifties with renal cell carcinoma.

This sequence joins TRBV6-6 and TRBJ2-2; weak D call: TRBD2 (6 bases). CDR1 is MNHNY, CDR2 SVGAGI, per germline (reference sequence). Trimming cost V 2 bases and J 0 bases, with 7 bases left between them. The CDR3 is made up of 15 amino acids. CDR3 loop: CASSYGGSNTGELFF. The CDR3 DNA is TGTGCCAGCAGTTACGGGGGGTCGAACACCGGGGAGCTGTTTTTT.

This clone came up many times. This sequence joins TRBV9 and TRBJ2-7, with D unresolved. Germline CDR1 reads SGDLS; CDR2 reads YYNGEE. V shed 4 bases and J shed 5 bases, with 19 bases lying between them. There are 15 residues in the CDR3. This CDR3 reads CASSPSGSTANEQYF. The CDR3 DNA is TGTGCCAGCAGCCCCTCCGGGTCCACGGCGAACGAGCAGTACTTC.

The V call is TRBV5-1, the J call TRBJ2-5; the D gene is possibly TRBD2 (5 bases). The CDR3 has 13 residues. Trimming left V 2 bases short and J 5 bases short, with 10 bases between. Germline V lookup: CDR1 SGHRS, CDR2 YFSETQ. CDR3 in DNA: TGCGCCAGCAGCTTCGGGGTTGGGGAGACCCAGTACTTC. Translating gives CASSFGVGETQYF.

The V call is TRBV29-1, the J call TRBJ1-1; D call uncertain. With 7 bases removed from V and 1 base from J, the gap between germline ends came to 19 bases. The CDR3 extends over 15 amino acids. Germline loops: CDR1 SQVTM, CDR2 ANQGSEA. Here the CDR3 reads CSAVSRVGSNTEAFF. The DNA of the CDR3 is TGCAGCGCCGTTTCGCGAGTAGGGTCGAACACTGAAGCTTTCTTT.

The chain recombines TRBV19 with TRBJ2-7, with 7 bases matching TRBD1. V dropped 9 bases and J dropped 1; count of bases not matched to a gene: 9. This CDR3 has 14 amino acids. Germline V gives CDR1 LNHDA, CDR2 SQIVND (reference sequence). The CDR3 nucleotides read TGTGCCAGCAAAAACCGGGACAGATCCTACGAGCAGTACTTC. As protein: CASKNRDRSYEQYF.

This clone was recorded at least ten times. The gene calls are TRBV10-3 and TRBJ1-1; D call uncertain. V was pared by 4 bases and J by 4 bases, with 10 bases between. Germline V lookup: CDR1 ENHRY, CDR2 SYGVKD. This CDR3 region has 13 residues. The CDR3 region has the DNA TGTGCCATCAGTGCCGCATCTGTCACTGAAGCTTTCTTT. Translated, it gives CAISAASVTEAFF.

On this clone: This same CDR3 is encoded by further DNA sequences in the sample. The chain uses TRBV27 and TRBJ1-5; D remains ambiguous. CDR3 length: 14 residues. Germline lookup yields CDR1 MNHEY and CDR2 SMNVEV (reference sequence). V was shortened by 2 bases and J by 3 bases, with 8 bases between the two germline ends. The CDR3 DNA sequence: TGTGCCAGCAGTTTAGATCGTTTCAATCAGCCCCAGCATTTT. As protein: CASSLDRFNQPQHF.

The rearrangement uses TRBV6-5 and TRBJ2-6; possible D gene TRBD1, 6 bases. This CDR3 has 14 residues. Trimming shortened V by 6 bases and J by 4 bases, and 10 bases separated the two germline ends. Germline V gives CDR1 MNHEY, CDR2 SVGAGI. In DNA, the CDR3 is TGTGCCAGCAGGGCAGGGGCCGGGGCCAACGTCCTGACTTTC. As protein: CASRAGAGANVLTF.

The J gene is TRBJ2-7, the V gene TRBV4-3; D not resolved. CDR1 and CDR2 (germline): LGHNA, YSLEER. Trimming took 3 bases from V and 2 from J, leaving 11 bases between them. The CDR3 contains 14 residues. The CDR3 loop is CASSQAVFPYEQYF. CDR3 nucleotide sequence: TGCGCCAGCAGCCAGGCTGTTTTCCCCTACGAGCAGTACTTC.

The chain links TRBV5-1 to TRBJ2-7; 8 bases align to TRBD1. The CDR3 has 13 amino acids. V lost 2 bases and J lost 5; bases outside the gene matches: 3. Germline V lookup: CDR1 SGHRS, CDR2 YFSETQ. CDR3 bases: TGCGCCAGCAGCTTTCAGGGGGCGAACGAGCAGTACTTC. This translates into CASSFQGANEQYF.

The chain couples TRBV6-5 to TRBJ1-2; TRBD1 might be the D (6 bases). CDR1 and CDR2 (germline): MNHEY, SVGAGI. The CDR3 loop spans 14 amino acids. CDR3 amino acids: CPKTEDRRGDGYTF. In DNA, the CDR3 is TGTCCCAAAACGGAAGACAGGAGGGGAGACGGCTACACCTTC.

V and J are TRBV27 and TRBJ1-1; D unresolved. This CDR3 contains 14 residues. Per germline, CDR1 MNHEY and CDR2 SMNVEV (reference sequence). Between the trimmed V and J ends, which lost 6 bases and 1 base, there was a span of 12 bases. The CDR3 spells CASRSPSANTEAFF. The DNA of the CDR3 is TGTGCCAGCAGATCCCCGTCGGCGAACACTGAAGCTTTCTTT.

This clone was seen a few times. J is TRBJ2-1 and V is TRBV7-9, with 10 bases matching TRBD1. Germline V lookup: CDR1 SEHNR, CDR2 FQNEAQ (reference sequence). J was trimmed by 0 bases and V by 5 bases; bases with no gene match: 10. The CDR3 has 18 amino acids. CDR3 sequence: CASSVGQGDYYSYNEQFF. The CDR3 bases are TGTGCCAGCAGCGTAGGACAGGGGGACTACTACTCCTACAATGAGCAGTTCTTC. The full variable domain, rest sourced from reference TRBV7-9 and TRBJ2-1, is DTGVSQNPRHKITKRGQNVTFRCDPISEHNRLYWYRQTLGQGPEFLTYFQNEAQLEKSRLLSDRFSAERPKGSFSTLEIQRTEQGDSAMYLCASSVGQGDYYSYNEQFFGPGTRLTVL.

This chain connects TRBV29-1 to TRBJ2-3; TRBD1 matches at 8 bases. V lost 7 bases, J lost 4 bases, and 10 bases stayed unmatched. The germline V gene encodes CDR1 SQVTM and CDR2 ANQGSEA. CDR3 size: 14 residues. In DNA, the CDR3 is TGCAGCGGCGATGGGGCAGGGGGCGCAGATACGCAGTATTTT. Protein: CSGDGAGGADTQYF.

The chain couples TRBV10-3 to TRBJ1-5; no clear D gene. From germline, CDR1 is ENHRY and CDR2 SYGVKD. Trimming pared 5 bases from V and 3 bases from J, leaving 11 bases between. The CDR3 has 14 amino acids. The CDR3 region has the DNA TGTGCCATCAGTTCGGACGGGTTCAATCAGCCCCAGCATTTT. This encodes CAISSDGFNQPQHF.

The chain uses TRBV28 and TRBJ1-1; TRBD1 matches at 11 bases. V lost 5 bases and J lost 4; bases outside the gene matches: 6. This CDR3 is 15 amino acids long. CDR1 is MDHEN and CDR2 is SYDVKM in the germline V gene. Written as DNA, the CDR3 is TGTGCCAGCAGTCCACGGACAGGGGGCAGCACTGAAGCTTTCTTT. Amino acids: CASSPRTGGSTEAFF. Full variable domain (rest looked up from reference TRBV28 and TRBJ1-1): DVKVTQSSRYLVKRTGEKVFLECVQDMDHENMFWYRQDPGLGLRLIYFSYDVKMKEKGDIPEGYSVSREKKERFSLILESASTNQTSMYLCASSPRTGGSTEAFFGQGTRLTVV.

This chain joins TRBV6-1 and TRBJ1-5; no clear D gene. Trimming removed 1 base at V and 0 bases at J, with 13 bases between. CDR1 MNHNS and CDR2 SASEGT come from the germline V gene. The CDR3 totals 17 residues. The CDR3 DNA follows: TGTGCCAGCAGTGAAGAGCTGTTGGCCTATAGCAATCAGCCCCAGCATTTT. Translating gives CASSEELLAYSNQPQHF.

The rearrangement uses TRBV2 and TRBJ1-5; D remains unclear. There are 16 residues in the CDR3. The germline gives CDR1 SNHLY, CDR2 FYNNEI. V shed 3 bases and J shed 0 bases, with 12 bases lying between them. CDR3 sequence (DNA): TGTGCCAGCAGTGATCTGCCCAGAAATAGCAATCAGCCCCAGCATTTT. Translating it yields CASSDLPRNSNQPQHF.

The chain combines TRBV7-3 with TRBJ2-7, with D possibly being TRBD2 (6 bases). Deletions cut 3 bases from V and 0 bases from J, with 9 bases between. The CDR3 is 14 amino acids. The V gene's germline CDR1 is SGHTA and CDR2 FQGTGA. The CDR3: CASSLGGGSYEQYF. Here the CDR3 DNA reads TGTGCCAGCAGCTTGGGGGGAGGCTCCTACGAGCAGTACTTC.

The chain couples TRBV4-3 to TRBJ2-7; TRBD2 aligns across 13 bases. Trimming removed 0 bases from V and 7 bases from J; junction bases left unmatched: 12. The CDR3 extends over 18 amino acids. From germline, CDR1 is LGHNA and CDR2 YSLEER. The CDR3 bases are TGCGCCAGCAGCCAAGAAGCGATAACTAGCGGGGGGGCTGGAGAGCAGTACTTC. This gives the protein CASSQEAITSGGAGEQYF.

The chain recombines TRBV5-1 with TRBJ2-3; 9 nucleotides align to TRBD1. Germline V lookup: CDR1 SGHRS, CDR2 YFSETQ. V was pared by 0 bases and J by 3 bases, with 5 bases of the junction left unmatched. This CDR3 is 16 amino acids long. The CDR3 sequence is CASSLGDRAVTDTQYF. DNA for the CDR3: TGCGCCAGCAGCTTGGGGGACAGGGCGGTAACAGATACGCAGTATTTT.

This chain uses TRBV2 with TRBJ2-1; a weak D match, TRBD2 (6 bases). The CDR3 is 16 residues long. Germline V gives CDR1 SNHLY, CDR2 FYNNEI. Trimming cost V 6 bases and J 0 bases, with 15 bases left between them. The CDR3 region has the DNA TGTGCCAGCAGCCCCAGAGGGCGGGGCTCCTACAATGAGCAGTTCTTC. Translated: CASSPRGRGSYNEQFF.

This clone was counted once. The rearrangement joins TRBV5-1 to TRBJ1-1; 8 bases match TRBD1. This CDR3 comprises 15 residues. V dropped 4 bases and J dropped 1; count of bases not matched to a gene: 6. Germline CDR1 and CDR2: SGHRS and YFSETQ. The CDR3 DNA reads TGCGCCAGCAGCAGAGAGACAGGGGCGAACACTGAAGCTTTCTTT. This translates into CASSRETGANTEAFF.

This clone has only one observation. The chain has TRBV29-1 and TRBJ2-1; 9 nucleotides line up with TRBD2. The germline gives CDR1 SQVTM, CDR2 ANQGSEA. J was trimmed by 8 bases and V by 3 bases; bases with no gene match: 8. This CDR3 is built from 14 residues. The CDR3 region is CSVDGREGLDEQFF. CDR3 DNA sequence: TGCAGCGTTGACGGGCGGGAGGGATTGGATGAGCAGTTCTTC.

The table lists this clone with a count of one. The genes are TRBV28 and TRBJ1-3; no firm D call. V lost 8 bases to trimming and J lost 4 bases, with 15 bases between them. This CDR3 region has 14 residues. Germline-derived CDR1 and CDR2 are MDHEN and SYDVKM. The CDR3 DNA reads TGTGCCAGCTCTATACCCAGTGGAGGAAACACCATATATTTT. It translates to CASSIPSGGNTIYF.

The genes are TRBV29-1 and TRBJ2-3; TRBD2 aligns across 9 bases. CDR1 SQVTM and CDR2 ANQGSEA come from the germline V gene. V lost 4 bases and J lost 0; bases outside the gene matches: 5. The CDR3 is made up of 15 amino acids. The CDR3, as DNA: TGCAGCGTTGTGATTAGCGGGAGTAGCACAGATACGCAGTATTTT. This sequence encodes CSVVISGSSTDTQYF.

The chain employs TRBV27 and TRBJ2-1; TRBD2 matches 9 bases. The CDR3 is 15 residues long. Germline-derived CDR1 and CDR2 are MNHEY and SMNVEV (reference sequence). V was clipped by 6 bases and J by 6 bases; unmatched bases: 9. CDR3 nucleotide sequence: TGTGCCAGCAGATCCGGGACTAGCCTTTCCAATGAGCAGTTCTTC. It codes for CASRSGTSLSNEQFF.